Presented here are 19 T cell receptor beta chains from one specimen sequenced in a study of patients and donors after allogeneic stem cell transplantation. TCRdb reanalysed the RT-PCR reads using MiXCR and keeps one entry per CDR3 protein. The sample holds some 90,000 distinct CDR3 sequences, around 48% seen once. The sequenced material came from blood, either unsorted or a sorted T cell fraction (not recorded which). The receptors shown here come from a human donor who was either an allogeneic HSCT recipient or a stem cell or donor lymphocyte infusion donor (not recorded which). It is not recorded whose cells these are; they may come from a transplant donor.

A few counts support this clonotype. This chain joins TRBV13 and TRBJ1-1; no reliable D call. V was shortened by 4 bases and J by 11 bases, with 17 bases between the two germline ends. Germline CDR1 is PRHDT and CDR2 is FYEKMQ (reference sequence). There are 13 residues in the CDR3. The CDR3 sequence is CASSSRRRRGAFF. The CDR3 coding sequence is TGTGCCAGCAGCTCCCGAAGGCGCCGTGGCGCTTTCTTT. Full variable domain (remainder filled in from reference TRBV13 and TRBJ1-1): AAGVIQSPRHLIKEKRETATLKCYPIPRHDTVYWYQQGPGQDPQFLISFYEKMQSDKGSIPDRFSAQQFSDYHSELNMSSLELGDSALYFCASSSRRRRGAFFGQGTRLTVV.

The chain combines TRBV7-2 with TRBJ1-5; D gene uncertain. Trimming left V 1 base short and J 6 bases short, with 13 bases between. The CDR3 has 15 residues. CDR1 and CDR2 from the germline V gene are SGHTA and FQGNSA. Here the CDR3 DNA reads TGTGCCAGCAGCTTAGTGTGGGAATCGCCTCAGCCCCAGCATTTT. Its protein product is CASSLVWESPQPQHF.

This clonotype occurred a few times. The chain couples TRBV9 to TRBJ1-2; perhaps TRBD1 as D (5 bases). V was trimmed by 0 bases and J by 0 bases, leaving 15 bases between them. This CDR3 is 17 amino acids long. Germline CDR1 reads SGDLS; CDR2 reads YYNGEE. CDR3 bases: TGTGCCAGCAGCGTAGGCCAAAAGGGGACGGCTAACTATGGCTACACCTTC. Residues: CASSVGQKGTANYGYTF.

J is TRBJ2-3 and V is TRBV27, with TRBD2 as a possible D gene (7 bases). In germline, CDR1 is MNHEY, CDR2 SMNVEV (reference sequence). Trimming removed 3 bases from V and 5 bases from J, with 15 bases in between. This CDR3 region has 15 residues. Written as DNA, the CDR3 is TGTGCCAGCAGTTTGGGGGCGGGAGCGAAAGATACGCAGTATTTT. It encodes CASSLGAGAKDTQYF.

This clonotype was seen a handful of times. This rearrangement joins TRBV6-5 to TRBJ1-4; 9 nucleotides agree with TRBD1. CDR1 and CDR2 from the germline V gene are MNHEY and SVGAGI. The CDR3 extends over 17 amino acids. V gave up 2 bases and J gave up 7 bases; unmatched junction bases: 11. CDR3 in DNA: TGTGCCAGCAGTTACCTGAGCACCGGGACAGGGCCTGAAAAACTGTTTTTT. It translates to CASSYLSTGTGPEKLFF.

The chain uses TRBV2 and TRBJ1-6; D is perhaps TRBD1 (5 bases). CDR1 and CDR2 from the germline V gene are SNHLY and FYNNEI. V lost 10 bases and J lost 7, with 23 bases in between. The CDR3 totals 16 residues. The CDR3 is CATRTTEGKENSPLHF. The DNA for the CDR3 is TGTGCCACCCGGACGACAGAGGGGAAAGAGAATTCACCCCTCCACTTT.

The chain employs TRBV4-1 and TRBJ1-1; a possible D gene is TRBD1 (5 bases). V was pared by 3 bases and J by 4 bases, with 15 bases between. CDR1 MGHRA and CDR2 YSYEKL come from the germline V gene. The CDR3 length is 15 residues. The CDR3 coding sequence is TGCGCCAGCAGCCAGGTGGCAGCGGGGGTCACTGAAGCTTTCTTT. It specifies CASSQVAAGVTEAFF.

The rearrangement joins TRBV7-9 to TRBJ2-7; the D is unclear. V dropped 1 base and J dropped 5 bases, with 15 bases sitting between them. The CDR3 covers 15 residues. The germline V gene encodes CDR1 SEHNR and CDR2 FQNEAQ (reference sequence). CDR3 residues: CASSLVNRAPDEQYF. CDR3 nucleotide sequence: TGTGCCAGCAGCTTAGTAAACCGGGCCCCAGACGAGCAGTACTTC.

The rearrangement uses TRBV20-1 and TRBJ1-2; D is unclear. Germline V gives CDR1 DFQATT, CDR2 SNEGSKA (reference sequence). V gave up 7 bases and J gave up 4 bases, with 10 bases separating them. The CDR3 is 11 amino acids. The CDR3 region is CSVGYSYGYTF. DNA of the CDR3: TGCAGTGTAGGGTACAGCTATGGCTACACCTTC.

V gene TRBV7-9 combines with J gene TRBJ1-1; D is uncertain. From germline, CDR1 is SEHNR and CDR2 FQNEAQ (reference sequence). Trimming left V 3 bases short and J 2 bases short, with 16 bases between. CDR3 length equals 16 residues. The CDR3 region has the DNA TGTGCCAGCAGCTTGATTGACGAATCGGATAACACTGAAGCTTTCTTT. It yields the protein CASSLIDESDNTEAFF.

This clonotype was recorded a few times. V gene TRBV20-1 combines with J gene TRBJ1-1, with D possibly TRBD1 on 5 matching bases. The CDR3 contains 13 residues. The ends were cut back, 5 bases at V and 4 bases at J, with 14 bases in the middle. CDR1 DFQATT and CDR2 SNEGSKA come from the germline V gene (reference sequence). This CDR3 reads CSARGAAGTEAFF. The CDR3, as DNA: TGCAGTGCTCGAGGGGCCGCGGGCACTGAAGCTTTCTTT.

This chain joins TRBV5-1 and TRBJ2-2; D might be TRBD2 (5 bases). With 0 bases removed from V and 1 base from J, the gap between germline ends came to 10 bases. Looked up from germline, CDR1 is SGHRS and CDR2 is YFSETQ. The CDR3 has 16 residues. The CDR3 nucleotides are TGCGCCAGCAGCTTGGTTTCCGGGATGAACACCGGGGAGCTGTTTTTT. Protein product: CASSLVSGMNTGELFF.

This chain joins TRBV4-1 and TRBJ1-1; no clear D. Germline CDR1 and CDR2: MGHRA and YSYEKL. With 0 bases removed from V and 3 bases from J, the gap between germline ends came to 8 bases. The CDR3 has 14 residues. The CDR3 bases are TGCGCCAGCAGCCAAGAACGGGATTACACTGAAGCTTTCTTT. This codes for CASSQERDYTEAFF.

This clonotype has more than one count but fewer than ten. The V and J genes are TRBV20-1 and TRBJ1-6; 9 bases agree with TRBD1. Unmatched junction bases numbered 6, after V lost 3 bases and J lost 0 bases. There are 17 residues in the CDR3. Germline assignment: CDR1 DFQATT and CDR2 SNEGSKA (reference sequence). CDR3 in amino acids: CSARVQGAGSYNSPLHF. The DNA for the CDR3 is TGCAGTGCTAGGGTACAGGGGGCCGGCTCCTATAATTCACCCCTCCACTTT.

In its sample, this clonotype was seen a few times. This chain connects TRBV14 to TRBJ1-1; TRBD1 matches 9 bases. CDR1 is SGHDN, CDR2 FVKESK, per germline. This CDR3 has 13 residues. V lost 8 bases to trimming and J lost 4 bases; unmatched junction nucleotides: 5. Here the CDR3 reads CASGQGFGTEAFF. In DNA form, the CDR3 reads TGTGCCAGCGGACAGGGGTTTGGCACTGAAGCTTTCTTT. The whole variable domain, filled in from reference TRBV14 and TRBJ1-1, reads EAGVTQFPSHSVIEKGQTVTLRCDPISGHDNLYWYRRVMGKEIKFLLHFVKESKQDESGMPNNRFLAERTGGTYSTLKVQPAELEDSGVYFCASGQGFGTEAFFGQGTRLTVV.

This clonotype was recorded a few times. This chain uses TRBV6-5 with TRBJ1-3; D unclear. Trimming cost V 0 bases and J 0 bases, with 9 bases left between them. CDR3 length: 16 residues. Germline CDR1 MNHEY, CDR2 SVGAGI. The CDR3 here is CASSYSSLLSGNTIYF. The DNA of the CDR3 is TGTGCCAGCAGTTACTCATCCCTTCTCTCTGGAAACACCATATATTTT.

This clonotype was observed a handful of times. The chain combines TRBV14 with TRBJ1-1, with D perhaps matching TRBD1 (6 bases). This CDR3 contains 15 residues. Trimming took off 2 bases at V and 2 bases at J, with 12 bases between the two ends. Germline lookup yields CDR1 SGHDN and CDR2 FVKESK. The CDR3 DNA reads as TGTGCCAGCAGCCAATCGGGGGGCGGTAACACTGAAGCTTTCTTT. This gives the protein CASSQSGGGNTEAFF.

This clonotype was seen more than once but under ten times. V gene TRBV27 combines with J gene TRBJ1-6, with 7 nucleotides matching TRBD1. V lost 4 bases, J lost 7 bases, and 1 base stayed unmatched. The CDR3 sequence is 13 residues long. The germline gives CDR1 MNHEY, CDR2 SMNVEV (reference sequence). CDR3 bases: TGTGCCAGCAGTTACAGGGGAAATTCACCCCTCCACTTT. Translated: CASSYRGNSPLHF.

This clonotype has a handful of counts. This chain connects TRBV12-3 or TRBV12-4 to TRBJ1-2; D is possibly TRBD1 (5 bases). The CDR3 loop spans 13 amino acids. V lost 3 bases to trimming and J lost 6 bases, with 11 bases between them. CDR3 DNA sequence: TGTGCCAGCAGTTTCCGGGGGGTCGATGGCTACACCTTC. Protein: CASSFRGVDGYTF.